A single sample gave rise to the 21 T cell receptor beta chains below, sequenced in a study of OX40 agonist ivuxolimab in advanced cancers. This table comes from immunoSEQ multiplex PCR, and its TCRdb copy is limited to in-frame clones, with some not included. The sample carries 100,000 or so clones, approximately 91% recorded once. The sample here was CD4+ or CD8+ T cells sorted from blood, taken in a trial of the OX40 agonist ivuxolimab. The receptor source for this set is an adult with an advanced solid tumor such as melanoma, head and neck, liver or kidney cancer.

This clone showed up just once. The chain links TRBV5-1 to TRBJ1-4; 7 bases match TRBD1. With V trimmed by 2 bases and J by 5 bases, 6 bases remained unmatched. CDR3 length: 15 residues. The germline CDR1 and CDR2 sequences are SGHRS and YFSETQ. CDR3: CASSFTGTANEKLFF. The CDR3 nucleotides are TGCGCCAGCAGCTTTACCGGGACAGCGAATGAAAAACTGTTTTTT. The full variable domain, with the rest looked up from reference TRBV5-1 and TRBJ1-4, is KAGVTQTPRYLIKTRGQQVTLSCSPISGHRSVSWYQQTPGQGLQFLFEYFSETQRNKGNFPGRFSGRQFSNSRSEMNVSTLELGDSALYLCASSFTGTANEKLFFGSGTQLSVL.

The V gene is TRBV6-5, the J gene TRBJ2-3, with 7 bases fitting TRBD2. The CDR3 is 14 amino acids. The trim removed 6 bases at V and 2 bases at J, leaving 5 bases unmatched. Germline assignment: CDR1 MNHEY and CDR2 SVGAGI. In DNA, the CDR3 is TGTGCCAGCAGCCTCGGACTAGACACAGATACGCAGTATTTT. Amino acid sequence: CASSLGLDTDTQYF.

This chain connects TRBV6-6 to TRBJ1-5; D gene uncertain. Germline V gene sequence: CDR1 MNHNY, CDR2 SVGAGI (reference sequence). The CDR3 is 13 residues long. V lost 2 bases to trimming and J lost 6 bases, with 8 bases between them. CDR3 DNA sequence: TGTGCCAGCAGTTACGCCCAGGTTCAGCCCCAGCATTTT. This codes for CASSYAQVQPQHF.

CDR3 amino acids: CSVEAKSGNTIYF. CDR3 DNA: TGCAGCGTTGAAGCCAAATCTGGAAACACCATATATTTT. The rearrangement links TRBV29-1 to TRBJ1-3, with D unresolved. Germline CDR1 is SQVTM and CDR2 is ANQGSEA. This CDR3 has 13 amino acids. The V end lost 1 base, the J end lost 1 base, and 5 bases lay between the germline ends.

V is TRBV9 and J is TRBJ1-4; D not certain. Germline CDR1 is SGDLS and CDR2 is YYNGEE. This CDR3 spans 16 amino acids. V lost 4 bases and J lost 6, with 19 bases in between. In nucleotides, the CDR3 is TGTGCCAGCAGCCCGAGGGCCCGCTTTGCGGATGAAAAACTGTTTTTT. It translates to CASSPRARFADEKLFF. Supplemented by reference TRBV9 and TRBJ1-4, the full variable domain reads DSGVTQTPKHLITATGQRVTLRCSPRSGDLSVYWYQQSLDQGLQFLIQYYNGEERAKGNILERFSAQQFPDLHSELNLSSLELGDSALYFCASSPRARFADEKLFFGSGTQLSVL.

The chain combines TRBV11-3 with TRBJ2-1; 11 bases align to TRBD2. The CDR3 extends over 17 amino acids. The germline CDR1 and CDR2 sequences are SGHNT and YENEEA. With 1 base clipped from V and 9 bases from J, the junction kept 11 bases outside the gene matches. CDR3 sequence (DNA): TGTGCCAGCAGCTTAGGATTAGCGGGAGGGCCTTCCGGTGAGCAGTTCTTC. As protein: CASSLGLAGGPSGEQFF.

This clone was observed once. The chain joins TRBV28 to TRBJ2-2, with unresolved D. Trimming shortened V by 1 base and J by 3 bases, and 3 bases separated the two germline ends. The CDR3 totals 13 residues. The germline V gene has CDR1 MDHEN and CDR2 SYDVKM. The CDR3 loop is CASSLLHTGELFF. CDR3 in DNA: TGTGCCAGCAGTTTATTGCACACCGGGGAGCTGTTTTTT.

The V call is TRBV6-5, the J call TRBJ2-3, with 7 nucleotides matching TRBD1. Germline CDR1 is MNHEY and CDR2 is SVGAGI. The CDR3 runs 15 residues. The V gene end was trimmed by 5 bases and the J gene end by 1 base; junction bases not matched to a gene: 6. For the CDR3, the DNA is TGTGCCAGCAGTCAGGGACAGATGGGCACAGATACGCAGTATTTT. It encodes CASSQGQMGTDTQYF.

The chain combines TRBV4-1 with TRBJ1-2; 8 bases fit TRBD1. The CDR3 runs to 14 residues. J lost 7 bases, V lost 1 base, and 5 bases had no gene match. CDR1 and CDR2 (germline): MGHRA, YSYEKL. Here the CDR3 DNA reads TGCGCCAGCAGCCAAGCAGACAGGGGCGTTGGCTACACCTTC. Translated, it gives CASSQADRGVGYTF.

The gene calls are TRBV20-1 and TRBJ1-1; no firm D call. Trimming shortened V by 4 bases and J by 3 bases, and 3 bases separated the two germline ends. Germline V CDR1 and CDR2: DFQATT, SNEGSKA (reference sequence). CDR3 length: 10 amino acids. The CDR3 protein is CSATHTEAFF. CDR3 bases: TGCAGTGCTACTCACACTGAAGCTTTCTTT.

The chain has TRBV19 and TRBJ1-5, with D perhaps matching TRBD1 (6 bases). The CDR3 is 14 amino acids. The germline V gene has CDR1 LNHDA and CDR2 SQIVND (reference sequence). Trimming took off 6 bases at V and 5 bases at J, with 14 bases between the two ends. The CDR3 sequence is CASSQSGADQPQHF. The CDR3 coding sequence is TGTGCCAGTAGCCAGTCGGGGGCCGATCAGCCCCAGCATTTT.

CDR3 in amino acids: CASRPFSGTSADTQYF. DNA for the CDR3: TGTGCCAGCAGACCCTTCAGCGGAACCAGCGCAGATACGCAGTATTTT. V is TRBV5-6 and J is TRBJ2-3; TRBD2 might be the D (5 bases). CDR1 is SGHDT, CDR2 YYEEEE, per germline. V lost 5 bases, J lost 4 bases, and 20 bases lay in between. The CDR3 covers 16 residues.

V and J are TRBV28 and TRBJ1-5, with no clear D. Germline V gene lookup returns CDR1 MDHEN and CDR2 SYDVKM. With 5 bases removed from V and 1 base from J, the gap between germline ends came to 15 bases. The CDR3 spans 16 residues. CDR3 in DNA: TGTGCCAGCAGTAAACTCCAGTTGTGGAGCAATCAGCCCCAGCATTTT. It is translated as CASSKLQLWSNQPQHF. Full variable domain (remainder filled in from reference TRBV28 and TRBJ1-5): DVKVTQSSRYLVKRTGEKVFLECVQDMDHENMFWYRQDPGLGLRLIYFSYDVKMKEKGDIPEGYSVSREKKERFSLILESASTNQTSMYLCASSKLQLWSNQPQHFGDGTRLSIL.

This chain joins TRBV11-1 and TRBJ2-1; no definite D call. CDR3 length: 12 amino acids. V lost 4 bases to trimming and J lost 9 bases, with 10 bases between them. Germline V gives CDR1 SGHAT, CDR2 FQDESV (reference sequence). The CDR3 coding sequence is TGTGCCAGCAGCTACAAAGCAAGTGAGCAGTTCTTC. Translation: CASSYKASEQFF.

The V gene is TRBV30, the J gene TRBJ2-1, with D tentatively TRBD1 or TRBD2 (5 bases each). Germline V gene lookup returns CDR1 GTSNPN and CDR2 SVGIG (reference sequence). The CDR3 is made up of 14 amino acids. Trimming took off 2 bases at V and 7 bases at J, with 15 bases between the two ends. CDR3 protein: CAWSPGAVRNEQFF. CDR3 in DNA: TGTGCCTGGAGTCCCGGGGCGGTCAGGAATGAGCAGTTCTTC.

The chain links TRBV19 to TRBJ2-7; 9 nucleotides match TRBD2. Trimming cost V 7 bases and J 2 bases; bases outside gene matches: 15. Germline values: CDR1 LNHDA, CDR2 SQIVND (reference sequence). This CDR3 has 17 amino acids. CDR3: CASTKGTGLAYAYEQYF. In DNA form, the CDR3 reads TGTGCCAGTACCAAAGGGACGGGACTAGCATACGCCTACGAGCAGTACTTC.

This sequence joins TRBV15 and TRBJ2-7, with 9 bases lining up with TRBD2. J gave up 6 bases and V 4 bases, and 10 bases lay outside the gene matches. The CDR3 contains 15 residues. In germline, CDR1 is LNHNV, CDR2 YYDKDF (reference sequence). CDR3 in DNA: TGTGCCACCAGCACGCGGGGGGGGAGGCCTCGCGAGCAGTACTTC. It yields the protein CATSTRGGRPREQYF.

The CDR3 DNA follows: TGTGCCAGCACCCATCTCGGGCGGGAGGGAGCCTACGAGCAGTACTTC. It specifies CASTHLGREGAYEQYF. The genes are TRBV7-2 and TRBJ2-7; 9 nucleotides match TRBD2. J gave up 2 bases and V 7 bases, and 12 bases lay outside the gene matches. Germline CDR1 SGHTA, CDR2 FQGNSA. The CDR3 has 16 amino acids.

This chain connects TRBV29-1 to TRBJ2-7; 8 bases agree with TRBD1. CDR3 length: 13 amino acids. With 7 bases clipped from V and 6 bases from J, the junction kept 11 bases outside the gene matches. Germline V gene data show CDR1 as SQVTM and CDR2 as ANQGSEA. The CDR3 is CSARTGTKSEQYF. As DNA, the CDR3 is TGCAGCGCCCGGACAGGGACGAAATCCGAGCAGTACTTC.

The V call is TRBV5-1, the J call TRBJ2-1; TRBD2 matches at 10 bases. CDR1 is SGHRS and CDR2 is YFSETQ in the germline V gene. Trimming cost V 2 bases and J 7 bases; bases outside gene matches: 6. This CDR3 is 15 amino acids long. The CDR3 loop reads CASSFPSGGANEQFF. DNA of the CDR3: TGCGCCAGCAGCTTTCCTAGCGGGGGAGCAAATGAGCAGTTCTTC.

V gene TRBV5-1 combines with J gene TRBJ1-1, with D possibly matching TRBD1 (5 bases). The CDR3 has 14 amino acids. Germline loops: CDR1 SGHRS, CDR2 YFSETQ. V was clipped by 3 bases and J by 1 base, with 10 bases between them. CDR3 loop: CASSSGTGNTEAFF. Here the CDR3 DNA reads TGCGCCAGCAGCTCCGGGACGGGGAACACTGAAGCTTTCTTT.